Sequencing of this T cell receptor (beta chain) was carried out in a study of T cell responses to AZD1222 COVID-19 vaccine. Germline lookup yields CDR1 LGHDT and CDR2 YNNKEL (reference sequence). This CDR3 comprises 15 residues. With 3 bases clipped from V and 1 base from J, the junction kept 4 bases outside the gene matches. About this clone: Its specificity is not known.

The study pooled second doses at about 4 or about 12 weeks. Findings and caveats of the study: In a largely white British group with more females than males, clonal diversity was possibly underestimated. Baseline seropositivity occurred in only a handful of AZD1222 recipients.

Here immunoSEQ multiplex PCR was the method, and the copy in TCRdb shows in-frame clones only, minus some. Counted here are approximately 150,000 clones, approximately 91% occurring once; the ten biggest clones make up 1.9%. V gene TRBV3-1 (or the pseudogene TRBV3-2) combines with J gene TRBJ1-1; 8 positions agree with TRBD1. The TCR sequence derives from an adult who received the AZD1222 COVID-19 vaccine. The sample consisted of peripheral blood, taken 28 days after the second AZD1222 dose. The CDR3: CASSQTGEWNTEAFF. The DNA of the CDR3 is TGTGCCAGCAGCCAGACAGGGGAATGGAACACTGAAGCTTTCTTT.